This T cell receptor (beta chain) was recorded in a study of T cells after yellow fever vaccination. General study points: Once the booster was given, most primary-vaccination clones reappeared, at about 95% for CD4 and around 90% for CD8.

CDR3 length: 15 amino acids. Germline values: CDR1 SEHNR, CDR2 FQNEAQ (reference sequence). The ends lost 4 bases at V and 5 bases at J; junction bases unmatched: 10. For TCR, cDNA came from 5'RACE template switching, which added a universal primer site and UMIs. TCRdb re-derived calls from the 5' RACE reads in MiXCR, one entry per CDR3 protein. The table shows approximately 300,000 distinct CDR3 sequences, with approximately 7% occurring only once. This clonotype was seen a handful of times. Its antigen is as yet unknown. The source material was PBMCs, sampled about 41 days after the first yellow fever vaccination. V is TRBV7-9 and J is TRBJ1-1, with 7 bases lining up with TRBD1. This sequence was found in a man aged 18 to 29 who received the YFV17D yellow fever vaccine. The CDR3 DNA reads TGTGCCAGCAGCTATGAACAGGGGCGAAGGACTGAAGCTTTCTTT. It codes for CASSYEQGRRTEAFF.